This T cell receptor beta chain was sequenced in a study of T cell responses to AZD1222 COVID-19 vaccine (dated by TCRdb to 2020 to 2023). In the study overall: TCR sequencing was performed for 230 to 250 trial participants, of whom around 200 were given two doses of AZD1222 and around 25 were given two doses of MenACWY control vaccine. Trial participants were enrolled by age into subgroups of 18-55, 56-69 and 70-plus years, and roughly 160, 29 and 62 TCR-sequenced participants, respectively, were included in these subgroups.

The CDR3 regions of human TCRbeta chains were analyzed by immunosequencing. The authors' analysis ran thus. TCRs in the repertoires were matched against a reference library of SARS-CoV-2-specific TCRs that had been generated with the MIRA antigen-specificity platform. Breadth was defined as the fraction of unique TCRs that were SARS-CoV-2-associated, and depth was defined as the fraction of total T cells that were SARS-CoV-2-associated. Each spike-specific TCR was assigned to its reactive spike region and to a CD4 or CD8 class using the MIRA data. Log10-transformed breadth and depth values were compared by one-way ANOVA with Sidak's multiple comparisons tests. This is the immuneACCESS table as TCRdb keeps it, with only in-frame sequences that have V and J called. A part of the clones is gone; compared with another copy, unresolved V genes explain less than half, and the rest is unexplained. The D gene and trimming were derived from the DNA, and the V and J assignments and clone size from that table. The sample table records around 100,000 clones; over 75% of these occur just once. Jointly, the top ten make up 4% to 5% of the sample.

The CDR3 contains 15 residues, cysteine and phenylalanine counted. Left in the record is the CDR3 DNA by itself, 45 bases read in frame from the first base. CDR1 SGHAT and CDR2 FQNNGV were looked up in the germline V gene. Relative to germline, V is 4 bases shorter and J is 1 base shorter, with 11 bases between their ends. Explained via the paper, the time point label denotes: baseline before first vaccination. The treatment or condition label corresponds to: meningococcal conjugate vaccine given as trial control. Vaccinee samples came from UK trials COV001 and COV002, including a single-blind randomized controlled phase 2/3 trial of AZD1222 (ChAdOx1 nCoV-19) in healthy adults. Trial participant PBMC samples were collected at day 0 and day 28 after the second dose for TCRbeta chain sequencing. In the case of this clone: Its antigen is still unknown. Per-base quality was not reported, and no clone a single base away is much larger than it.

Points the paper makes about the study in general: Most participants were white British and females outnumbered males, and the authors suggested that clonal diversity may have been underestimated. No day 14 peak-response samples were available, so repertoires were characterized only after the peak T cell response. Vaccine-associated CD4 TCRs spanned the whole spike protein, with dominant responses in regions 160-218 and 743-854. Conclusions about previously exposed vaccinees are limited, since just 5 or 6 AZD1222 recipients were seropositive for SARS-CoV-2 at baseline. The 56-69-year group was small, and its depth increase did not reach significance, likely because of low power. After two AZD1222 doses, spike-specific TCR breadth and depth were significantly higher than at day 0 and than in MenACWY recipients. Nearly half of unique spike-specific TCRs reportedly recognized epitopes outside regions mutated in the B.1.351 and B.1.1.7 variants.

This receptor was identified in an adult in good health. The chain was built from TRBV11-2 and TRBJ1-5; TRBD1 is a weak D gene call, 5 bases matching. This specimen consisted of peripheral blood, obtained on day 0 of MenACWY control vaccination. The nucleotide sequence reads TGTGCCAGCAGCTCTTCGGGACTCAGCAATCAGCCCCAGCATTTT. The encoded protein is CASSSSGLSNQPQHF.